The source of this TCR beta chain is a study of spatial heterogeneity in lung cancer. Study in general: When available, follow-up PBMC samples taken a median of around 25 months after resection were sequenced. As counted in raw reads, each unique TCR and UMI combination appeared more than ten times on average.

Individually, TCR cDNA molecules were each labelled with a unique molecular identifier. In TCRdb, the 5' RACE reads were re-called with MiXCR into one record per CDR3 protein. This sample has roughly 15,000 distinct CDR3 sequences; 19% occur once, and the top ten carry around 5.9%. This clonotype was picked up a small number of times. The CDR3 runs to 14 residues. Trimming cost V 6 bases and J 0 bases, with 14 bases left between them. The germline CDR1 and CDR2 sequences are SQVTM and ANQGSEA. Indicated time point: blood at routine non-recurrence follow-up after resection. The clonotype comes from a male donor with early-stage non-small cell lung cancer. The chain is built from TRBV29-1 and TRBJ1-2; D is ambiguous. Sequenced material: PBMCs, taken at follow-up. Here the CDR3 reads CSVGGRVANYGYTF. The CDR3 DNA follows: TGCAGCGTAGGCGGACGGGTAGCTAACTATGGCTACACCTTC.